Listed below are T cell receptor beta chains from one sample, sequenced in a study of cytomegalovirus exposure and HLA in healthy donors. Data came from immunoSEQ multiplex PCR; TCRdb stores just in-frame clones and leaves some out. The sample holds some 150,000 clones, about four fifths seen once. Sample: PBMCs. Receptor source: a man aged 30 to 39 in good health and CMV-seropositive. Each CDR3 is given with its conserved first and last residue. The order of the fields is clone size, J gene, V gene, CDR3 protein. The listing skips clone size in some rows; elsewhere it reads once, few, many or a size class.

size: -; J: TRBJ2-1; V: TRBV4-3; CDR3: CASSGRETSGNNEQFF
size: -; J: TRBJ2-7; V: TRBV27; CDR3: CASSFPQTGAEQYF
size: -; J: TRBJ2-2; V: TRBV11-2; CDR3: CASRQGGFIRTDSGELFF
size: -; J: TRBJ1-4; V: TRBV5-6; CDR3: CASSLRSEKLFF
size: -; J: TRBJ1-4; V: TRBV2; CDR3: CASNRNEKLFF
size: -; J: TRBJ2-5; V: TRBV7-2; CDR3: CASSLESGGGAPTQYF
size: -; J: TRBJ2-1; V: TRBV5-6; CDR3: CASSLGGSNEQFF
size: -; J: TRBJ2-5; V: TRBV27; CDR3: CASGRKTQYF
size: once; J: TRBJ2-3; V: TRBV7-9; CDR3: CASSPRSGTGIDTDTQYF
size: once; J: TRBJ2-3; V: TRBV5-8; CDR3: CASSLSTSWVRDTQYF
size: -; J: TRBJ1-6; V: TRBV30; CDR3: CAWSGMQDSAALHF
size: -; J: TRBJ1-3; V: TRBV6-1; CDR3: CASSEKGQGLVIYF
size: once; J: TRBJ1-4; V: TRBV29-1; CDR3: CSVRRGLPVDEKLFF
size: -; J: TRBJ1-5; V: TRBV7-6; CDR3: CASSLWDSPYQPQHF
size: once; J: TRBJ2-1; V: TRBV30; CDR3: CAWSVRSPDQSDEQFF
size: -; J: TRBJ2-1; V: TRBV5-1; CDR3: CASSPRQGPLNEQFF
size: once; J: TRBJ1-5; V: TRBV2; CDR3: CASSQNSNQPQHF
size: -; J: TRBJ2-7; V: TRBV20-1; CDR3: CSAPFGGEQYF
size: -; J: TRBJ2-7; V: TRBV13; CDR3: CASSWQGYEQYF
size: -; J: TRBJ1-2; V: TRBV15; CDR3: CATSRPYRGLDYGYTF
size: -; J: TRBJ2-7; V: TRBV6-1; CDR3: CASSVYRGHEFEQYF
size: -; J: TRBJ1-2; V: TRBV28; CDR3: CASSSPNEARRAYGYTF
size: -; J: TRBJ1-5; V: TRBV2; CDR3: CASKGLPEAQHF
size: -; J: TRBJ1-2; V: TRBV5-1; CDR3: CASSLREVLQASGYTF
size: -; J: TRBJ2-5; V: TRBV6-5; CDR3: CGPGRGPETQYF
size: -; J: TRBJ2-7; V: TRBV11-2; CDR3: CASSSPGGRFEQYF
size: few; J: TRBJ1-1; V: TRBV7-2; CDR3: CASSLGQALNTEAFF
size: -; J: TRBJ2-2; V: TRBV10-3; CDR3: CAISESEGKNTYTGELFF
size: once; J: TRBJ1-3; V: TRBV18; CDR3: CASSPGQETGNTIYF